This TCR beta chain was captured by sequencing in a study of shared clonotypes between healthy human individuals (dated by TCRdb to 2020 to 2021). In the study overall: The cohort included a few men and a couple of women between 18 and 49 years of age. For each donor, CD4 naive and CD4 memory were each given three plates, CD8 naive was given two plates, and CD8 memory was given one plate. To estimate repertoire size and how much clonotype sharing occurs between individuals, the study deeply sequenced the blood TCR repertoires of about 5 healthy adults. Libraries were prepared and TCR repertoires were sequenced by different laboratories using diverse techniques, in order to increase sequencing depth and limit assay-specific biases. Leukapheresis yielded between about 0.85 and 10 billion PBMCs per donor.

Donors were healthy HIV-negative adults with no recently reported acute infections or vaccinations. Every donor was a Caucasian adult residing in Nashville, Tennessee, USA. CD4+ T cells were enriched by magnetic negative selection; naive cells were then positively selected on CD45RA, and the negative fraction formed the memory subset. Blood was obtained by leukapheresis, after which PBMCs were separated by Ficoll-Histopaque density gradient centrifugation and cryopreserved in liquid nitrogen vapor phase. Analytical flow cytometry was used to check the purity and quantity of every magnetically sorted T cell population. From each sorted fraction, genomic DNA was isolated and quantified by UV absorbance on a Nanodrop 2000c. General study outcomes and caveats: Naive subsets generally had larger estimated clonotype richness than memory subsets. Approximately 4.8% of naive CD4, 3.5% of naive CD8, 2.3% of memory CD4, and 0.4% of memory CD8 clonotypes were shared across four donors. Only blood was sampled, and tissue TCR repertoires likely differ from those in blood. Rarefaction of sorted-subset datasets indicated incomplete sequencing despite the large sequencing depth. Higher generation probabilities were observed for clonotypes shared by all four sorted-subset donors than for non-shared clonotypes. Because the study included a small number of donors, the genetic and exposure-history diversity represented was limited. Based on pairwise subsampling, the degree of clonotype sharing among donors was expected to be affected by sequencing depth.

V trim: 4 bases; J trim: 9 bases; unmatched bases: 15. According to the germline V gene (reference sequence), CDR1 reads LNHNV and CDR2 reads YYDKDF. CDR3 length: 16 amino acids, cysteine to phenylalanine. This entry keeps only the CDR3 DNA: 48 bases, framed from base 1. On this clone itself: Its binding antigen is unknown. Base qualities are not recorded, but no much larger clone differs from it by a single base.

Using the deep immunoSEQ assay, multiplex PCR amplified TCR CDR3 regions from genomic DNA. Extracted genomic DNA from each cell subset was distributed evenly across all wells of several immunoSEQ 96-well plates, and each plate was treated as a replicate. For sorted subsets, 200 to 250 ng genomic DNA, equal to 25,000 to 35,000 T cell genomes, was loaded into each replicate PCR. Purified libraries were measured with a Qubit 3.0 fluorometer, size-checked on a Bioanalyzer 2100, and measured again with the KAPA Library Quantification kit. A separate single-read 150-cycle Illumina NextSeq 550 flow cell was used to sequence each immunoSEQ 96-well plate. Regarding the original processing steps: Because the immunoSEQ output held only junctional sequences and lacked quality scores, the filtering could not match the filtering applied to full-length reads. To assign V/J genes and CDR3, sequences were annotated against IMGT germline references using PyIR, a Python wrapper for IgBLAST v1.9. Reads were filtered out if the reads had weak V/J assignments (E-value above 1e-6), no CDR3, stop codons, out-of-frame junctions, or ambiguous translated residues. V3J clonotypes were defined as sequences sharing an identical inferred V gene, J gene, and CDR3 amino acid sequence. Percentage overlap between repertoires was computed as shared unique clonotypes divided by the size of the smaller repertoire. RTK rarefaction, the Chao1 estimator, and Recon v2.1 estimates of unobserved clonotypes were used to assess repertoire richness. OLGA was used to compute generation probabilities for all TCRbeta clonotypes that the gDNA method yielded from four donors. The source is immuneACCESS, and TCRdb retained only in-frame sequences with V and J called. Part of the clones is not carried over; for the studies checked, unresolved V genes explain less than half of this, and the remainder is unexplained. V and J calls and clone size are as listed in that table; D and trimming were resolved from the DNA. The sample table lists roughly 1,500,000 clones, approximately 98% of them with a count of one. Around 0.47% of the sample is in the top ten clones.

The clonotype comes from a man in his thirties or forties in good health. The specimen sequenced was naive CD4+ T cells sorted from blood. Explained via the paper, the cell subset or site label denotes: CD45RA+ positively selected. The V and J segments used are TRBV15 and TRBJ2-1, with TRBD2 matching 7 junction bases. CDR3 region: CATSTVLWGGESEQFF. The bases read TGTGCCACCAGCACCGTGCTTTGGGGAGGGGAGAGTGAGCAGTTCTTC.